Below, 15 T cell receptor beta chains from the same sample are listed, as sequenced in a study of T-cell memory formation after mild COVID-19. TCRdb processed the 5' RACE reads anew with MiXCR; each CDR3 protein has one entry. Among approximately 410,000 distinct CDR3 sequences listed, around a quarter were seen once. Input material: PBMCs or a T cell subset sorted from them (not recorded which). The receptors here all came from an adult woman who had mild COVID-19 (a few samples of this study predate the infection). Cell type and time point are not known.

The chain combines TRBV7-2 with TRBJ1-1; a weak D match, TRBD1 (5 bases). Looked up from germline, CDR1 is SGHTA and CDR2 is FQGNSA. The V end lost 0 bases, the J end lost 11 bases, and 25 bases lay between the germline ends. The CDR3 length is 17 residues. This CDR3 reads CASSLAPVSGRRLDAFF. CDR3 coding DNA: TGTGCCAGCAGCTTAGCCCCGGTATCGGGACGGCGCTTAGATGCTTTCTTT. The full variable domain, completed using reference TRBV7-2 and TRBJ1-1, is GAGVSQSPSNKVTEKGKDVELRCDPISGHTALYWYRQSLGQGLEFLIYFQGNSAPDKSGLPSDRFSAERTGGSVSTLTIQRTQQEDSAVYLCASSLAPVSGRRLDAFFGQGTRLTVV.

This chain joins TRBV7-9 and TRBJ2-1; D call uncertain. The germline V gene has CDR1 SEHNR and CDR2 FQNEAQ (reference sequence). Trimming removed 4 bases at V and 0 bases at J, with 7 bases between. The CDR3 is made up of 14 amino acids. The CDR3 nucleotides read TGTGCCAGCAGCTCCAAAAGCTCCTACAATGAGCAGTTCTTC. Residues: CASSSKSSYNEQFF.

This rearrangement joins TRBV9 to TRBJ2-7; 8 bases align to TRBD2. The trim removed 4 bases at V and 6 bases at J, leaving 12 bases unmatched. From germline, CDR1 is SGDLS and CDR2 YYNGEE. The CDR3 extends over 15 amino acids. The CDR3 coding sequence is TGTGCCAGCAGCCCCCAAGCGGGGGCTCCGAGCGAGCAGTACTTC. It encodes CASSPQAGAPSEQYF.

In its sample, this clonotype was seen a few times. This chain links TRBV5-1 with TRBJ2-1; TRBD1 matches at 9 bases. Germline V gene lookup returns CDR1 SGHRS and CDR2 YFSETQ. J was trimmed by 6 bases and V by 0 bases; bases with no gene match: 10. This CDR3 contains 17 residues. Written as DNA, the CDR3 is TGCGCCAGCAGCTTGGGGGGACAGGGAAAAGGAGGCAATGAGCAGTTCTTC. Encoded protein: CASSLGGQGKGGNEQFF.

This chain links TRBV9 with TRBJ2-7, with 9 bases aligning to TRBD1. This CDR3 contains 14 residues. Trimming cost V 3 bases and J 5 bases; bases outside gene matches: 6. Germline loops: CDR1 SGDLS, CDR2 YYNGEE. The CDR3: CASSGRGQGDEQYF. CDR3 DNA sequence: TGTGCCAGCAGCGGAAGGGGACAGGGAGACGAGCAGTACTTC.

This clonotype was found a few times. The chain links TRBV20-1 to TRBJ2-3, with D possibly being TRBD2 (5 bases). Per the germline V gene, CDR1 is DFQATT and CDR2 is SNEGSKA (reference sequence). CDR3 size: 13 residues. The ends were cut back, 4 bases at V and 9 bases at J, with 17 bases in the middle. CDR3: CSANAGSPGTQYF. As DNA, the CDR3 is TGCAGTGCTAACGCGGGCAGCCCGGGGACGCAGTATTTT.

The sample holds a few counts of this clonotype. This sequence joins TRBV7-9 and TRBJ2-7; 8 positions agree with TRBD2. Per germline, CDR1 SEHNR and CDR2 FQNEAQ (reference sequence). V dropped 3 bases and J dropped 0; count of bases not matched to a gene: 19. The CDR3 is 20 residues long. CDR3 protein: CASSLSLRGPQRGSSYEQYF. As DNA, the CDR3 is TGTGCCAGCAGCTTGTCCCTCCGGGGACCGCAGCGGGGGAGCTCCTACGAGCAGTACTTC. The full variable domain, with the rest looked up from reference TRBV7-9 and TRBJ2-7, is DTGVSQNPRHKITKRGQNVTFRCDPISEHNRLYWYRQTLGQGPEFLTYFQNEAQLEKSRLLSDRFSAERPKGSFSTLEIQRTEQGDSAMYLCASSLSLRGPQRGSSYEQYFGPGTRLTVT.

The chain couples TRBV29-1 to TRBJ2-3; no firm D call. CDR1 is SQVTM, CDR2 ANQGSEA, per germline. The V end was cut by 3 bases, the J end by 0 bases, with 7 bases between. This CDR3 is built from 13 residues. The CDR3 sequence is CSVEALSTDTQYF. CDR3 in DNA: TGCAGCGTTGAGGCCCTCAGCACAGATACGCAGTATTTT.

The chain links TRBV27 to TRBJ2-7, with 7 positions matching TRBD1. The CDR3 covers 15 residues. CDR1 and CDR2 (germline): MNHEY, SMNVEV (reference sequence). V dropped 4 bases and J dropped 2; count of bases not matched to a gene: 8. The CDR3 nucleotides are TGTGCCAGCAGTTGGGCAGGGGGTACCCCCTACGAGCAGTACTTC. Amino acid sequence: CASSWAGGTPYEQYF.

This clonotype was seen ten or more times. V is TRBV3-1 and J is TRBJ2-7, with a weak D call TRBD2 (5 bases). CDR3 length equals 16 residues. Germline V lookup: CDR1 LGHDT, CDR2 YNNKEL (reference sequence). The V and J ends lost 5 bases and 5 bases respectively, with 22 bases between them. The CDR3 is CASSLHWTRTRDEQYF. The CDR3 DNA sequence: TGTGCCAGCAGCTTACACTGGACTCGAACACGGGACGAGCAGTACTTC.

This chain links TRBV12-3 or TRBV12-4 with TRBJ2-7, with 8 bases identical to TRBD1. Trimming cost V 6 bases and J 6 bases; bases outside gene matches: 19. This CDR3 spans 17 amino acids. CDR3 residues: CASRSTPGTGSTSEQYF. CDR3 sequence (DNA): TGTGCCAGCAGAAGCACTCCTGGGACAGGATCGACTAGCGAGCAGTACTTC.

The chain joins TRBV13 to TRBJ2-5; 14 nucleotides match TRBD2. This CDR3 is built from 15 residues. The V gene's germline CDR1 is PRHDT and CDR2 FYEKMQ (reference sequence). V shed 4 bases and J 4 bases; nucleotides not matched to a gene: 2. CDR3 sequence reads: CASSSGTSGRETQYF. CDR3 nucleotides: TGTGCCAGCAGCTCCGGGACTAGCGGGAGAGAGACCCAGTACTTC.

This clonotype has just a few counts. The rearrangement uses TRBV5-1 and TRBJ1-1; maybe TRBD1 (5 bases). The CDR3 is made up of 15 amino acids. Trimming took 7 bases from V and 0 from J, leaving 16 bases between them. Germline assignment: CDR1 SGHRS and CDR2 YFSETQ. The CDR3 DNA follows: TGCGCCAGCGGGGGGACGGGTAATATGAACACTGAAGCTTTCTTT. Amino acid sequence: CASGGTGNMNTEAFF.

This clonotype occurred a few times. J is TRBJ1-5 and V is TRBV3-1, with D hard to call. Germline-derived CDR1 and CDR2 are LGHDT and YNNKEL (reference sequence). The CDR3 runs 14 residues. V lost 3 bases and J 7 bases, leaving 13 bases between the germline ends. The CDR3 DNA reads TGTGCCAGCAGCCAGAAGGCGGGCCCACAGCCCCAGCATTTT. As protein: CASSQKAGPQPQHF.

CDR3 nucleotides: TGTGCCAGCAGCTTTTGGCCCACAGATACGCAGTATTTT. Translated, it gives CASSFWPTDTQYF. J is TRBJ2-3 and V is TRBV5-4; D gene unclear. CDR3 length: 13 residues. Germline V gene lookup returns CDR1 SGHNT and CDR2 YYREEE (reference sequence). Trimming removed 2 bases at V and 2 bases at J, with 6 bases between. Full variable domain (missing parts from reference TRBV5-4 and TRBJ2-3): ETGVTQSPTHLIKTRGQQVTLRCSSQSGHNTVSWYQQALGQGPQFIFQYYREEENGRGNFPPRFSGLQFPNYSSELNVNALELDDSALYLCASSFWPTDTQYFGPGTRLTVL.